The clone carrying this T cell receptor (beta chain) was counted a single time. This sample was taken from a study of blood T cell repertoires in COVID-19. At the level of the study: There were acute and convalescent COVID-19 samples, and they came from the United States, Italy and Spain. The analysed material was cDNA or gDNA that came from T cells, B-cell-depleted T cells, or PBMCs.

Study processing details: Quantification of nucleated cells was approximated via reference gene primer amplification. Sequenced by immunoSEQ multiplex PCR; TCRdb stores in-frame clones only, minus some. V and J calls plus clone size are reproduced from that table; the DNA served to infer D and trimming. Among approximately 50,000 clones listed, 86% were seen once. Losses at the gene ends were 0 bases for V and 0 bases for J; bases not matched to a gene: 2. The germline CDR1 and CDR2 sequences are SGHNT and YENEEA. This CDR3 is built from 15 residues. The sample consisted of peripheral blood. The chain is built from TRBV11-3 and TRBJ2-7; TRBD1 matches at 7 bases. The sequence was collected from a woman aged 80 or over with acute or convalescent COVID-19. The CDR3 loop reads CASSLEQGRSYEQYF. The CDR3 nucleotides read TGTGCCAGCAGCTTAGAACAGGGGCGCTCCTACGAGCAGTACTTC.